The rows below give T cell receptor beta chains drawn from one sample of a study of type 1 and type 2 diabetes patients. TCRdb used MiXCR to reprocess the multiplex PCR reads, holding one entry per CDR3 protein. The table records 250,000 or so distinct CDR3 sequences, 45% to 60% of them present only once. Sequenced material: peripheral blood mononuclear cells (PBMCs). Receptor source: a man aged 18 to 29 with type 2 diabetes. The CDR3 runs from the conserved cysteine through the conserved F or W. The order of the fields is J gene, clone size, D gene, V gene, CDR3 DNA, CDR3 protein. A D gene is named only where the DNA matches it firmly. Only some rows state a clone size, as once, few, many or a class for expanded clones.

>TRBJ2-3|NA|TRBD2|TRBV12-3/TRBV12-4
TGTGCCAGCAGTTTAATAGCGGGGGGTACGCAGTATTTT
CASSLIAGGTQYF
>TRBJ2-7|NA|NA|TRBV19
TGTGCCAGTAGTATCGGGCTTGGGGCTACCTACGAGCAGTACTTC
CASSIGLGATYEQYF
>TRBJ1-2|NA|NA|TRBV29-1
TGCAGCTTTGAAGAATTCTCCAGGATCGCCTTC
CSFEEFSRIAF
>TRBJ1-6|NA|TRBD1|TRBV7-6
TGTGCCAGCAGCTTAGCGGTCCACAGGGGTTCACCCCTCCACTTT
CASSLAVHRGSPLHF
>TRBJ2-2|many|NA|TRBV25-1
TGTGCCAGCAGGGCGATGGGCCCCGGGGAGCTGTTTTTT
CASRAMGPGELFF
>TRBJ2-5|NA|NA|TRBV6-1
TGTGCCAGCAGGACCGGGACTGTACAAGAGACCCAGTACTTC
CASRTGTVQETQYF
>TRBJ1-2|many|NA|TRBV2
TGTGCCAGCAGTTGGGAGTCCGGTGATGAACGGGGCTACACCTTC
CASSWESGDERGYTF
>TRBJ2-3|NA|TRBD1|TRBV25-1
TGTGCCAGCAGTTCTCCCCGGGACAGTTACACAGATACGCAGTATTTT
CASSSPRDSYTDTQYF
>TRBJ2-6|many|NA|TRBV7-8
TGTGCCAGCAGCTTGAGGGGCTTCTCTGGGGCCAACGTCCTGACTTTC
CASSLRGFSGANVLTF
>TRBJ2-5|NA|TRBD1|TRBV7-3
TGTGCCAGCAGCTTAGTGACAGGGGTAGGAGAGACCCAGTACTTC
CASSLVTGVGETQYF
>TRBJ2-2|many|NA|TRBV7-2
TGTGCCAGCAGCTTAATTGTAGACACCGGGGAGCTGTTTTTT
CASSLIVDTGELFF
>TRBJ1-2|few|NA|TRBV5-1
TGCGCCAGCAGCTTGGAAGGGTCGAACGGCTACACCTTC
CASSLEGSNGYTF
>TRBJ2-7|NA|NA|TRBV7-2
TGTGCCAGCAGCTTTGGGATCGCCTACGAGCAGTACTTC
CASSFGIAYEQYF
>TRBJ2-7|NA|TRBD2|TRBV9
TGTGCCAGCAGCGTAGGGACTAGCGGGGACTACGAGCAGTACTTC
CASSVGTSGDYEQYF
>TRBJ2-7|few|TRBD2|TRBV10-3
TGTGCCATCAGTGGGGGGACTAGCGGGGGCTACGAGCAGTACTTC
CAISGGTSGGYEQYF
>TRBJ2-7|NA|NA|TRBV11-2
TGTGCCAGCAGCTTAGAGGGCCCTACCTACGAGCAGTACTTC
CASSLEGPTYEQYF
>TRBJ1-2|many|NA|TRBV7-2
TGTGCCAGCAGCTTAGTTCGAGGTGGGGCGGTGGACACCTTC
CASSLVRGGAVDTF
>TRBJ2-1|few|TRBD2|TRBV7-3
TGTGCCAGCAGCTTAATGGCTCGGACTAGCGGGGACAATGAGCAGTTCTTC
CASSLMARTSGDNEQFF
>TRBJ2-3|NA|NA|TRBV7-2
TGTGCCAGCAGCCCAGACAGTATAGGGTGGACTTTTAGCACAGATACGCAGTATTTT
CASSPDSIGWTFSTDTQYF